The 13 T cell receptor beta chains presented below share a single source sample, sequenced in a study of cytomegalovirus exposure and HLA in healthy donors. The PCR employed 60 Vbeta primers together with 13 Jbeta primers. The repertoire was sequenced with immunoSEQ multiplex PCR; TCRdb's copy has only in-frame clones and lacks some. The sample's table shows some 130,000 clones. The material sequenced was PBMCs. These receptors came from a woman aged 40 to 50 in good health and CMV-seropositive.

The chain joins TRBV5-1 to TRBJ2-1; TRBD2 aligns across 11 bases. Trimming cost V 1 base and J 3 bases; bases outside gene matches: 6. Germline values: CDR1 SGHRS, CDR2 YFSETQ. CDR3 length equals 17 residues. This chain's CDR3 is CASSLTWGLADYNEQFF. The DNA of the CDR3 is TGCGCCAGCAGCTTGACTTGGGGACTAGCGGACTACAATGAGCAGTTCTTC.

The chain recombines TRBV7-9 with TRBJ2-1, with 8 bases lining up with TRBD1. J was trimmed by 10 bases and V by 5 bases; bases with no gene match: 10. CDR1 is SEHNR and CDR2 is FQNEAQ in the germline V gene (reference sequence). CDR3 length: 14 residues. The CDR3 bases are TGTGCCAGCAGCCCCGGACAGGGAATGAAGGAGCAGTTCTTC. It specifies CASSPGQGMKEQFF.

V usage is TRBV28 and J usage is TRBJ2-4, with 11 positions matching TRBD1. The CDR3 contains 13 residues. V lost 8 bases, J lost 8 bases, and 5 bases stayed unmatched. Germline V CDR1 and CDR2: MDHEN, SYDVKM. The CDR3 reads CASGGDRGDIQYF. As DNA, the CDR3 is TGTGCCAGCGGCGGGGACAGGGGGGACATTCAGTACTTC.

The chain couples TRBV19 to TRBJ2-2, with TRBD1 as a possible D gene (6 bases). V lost 5 bases and J 5 bases, leaving 9 bases between the germline ends. The CDR3 runs to 13 residues. Germline CDR1 reads LNHDA; CDR2 reads SQIVND (reference sequence). In nucleotides, the CDR3 is TGTGCCAGTAGTGTACAGGGAACCGGGGAGCTGTTTTTT. Translated, it gives CASSVQGTGELFF.

V gene TRBV25-1 combines with J gene TRBJ1-4; TRBD1 is a possible D gene (5 bases). With 6 bases removed from V and 2 bases from J, the gap between germline ends came to 16 bases. The length of the CDR3 is 16 residues. CDR1 and CDR2 (germline): MGHDK, SYGVNS. CDR3 bases: TGTGCCAGCAGCCGTCCAACAGGAGCTACTAATGAAAAACTGTTTTTT. Translation: CASSRPTGATNEKLFF. The variable domain in full, with the rest retrieved from reference TRBV25-1 and TRBJ1-4, is EADIYQTPRYLVIGTGKKITLECSQTMGHDKMYWYQQDPGMELHLIHYSYGVNSTEKGDLSSESTVSRIRTEHFPLTLESARPSHTSQYLCASSRPTGATNEKLFFGSGTQLSVL.

To note about this clone: The sample contains more than one DNA sequence encoding this CDR3. The chain has TRBV11-2 and TRBJ2-7, with 7 bases that match TRBD1. Germline loops: CDR1 SGHAT, CDR2 FQNNGV. After removal of 1 base from V and 2 bases from J, the junction contained 5 bases not matched to a gene. This CDR3 has 15 residues. This CDR3 reads CASSLVGRGTYEQYF. The CDR3 DNA reads as TGTGCCAGCAGCTTAGTCGGCAGGGGGACCTACGAGCAGTACTTC.

This chain connects TRBV5-1 to TRBJ2-7, with TRBD2 identical over 9 bases. Looked up from germline, CDR1 is SGHRS and CDR2 is YFSETQ. Trimming took 0 bases from V and 11 from J; bases not matched to a gene: 6. This CDR3 has 13 amino acids. The DNA for the CDR3 is TGCGCCAGCAGCTTGGAAATAGCGGGAGATAAGTACTTC. It is translated as CASSLEIAGDKYF.

The chain has TRBV2 and TRBJ2-5, with D tentatively TRBD2 (6 bases). Looked up from germline, CDR1 is SNHLY and CDR2 is FYNNEI. The CDR3 consists of 15 residues. Trimming removed 4 bases from V and 4 bases from J, with 16 bases in between. CDR3 loop: CASSGQAGQGETQYF. For the CDR3, the DNA is TGTGCCAGCAGTGGTCAAGCGGGCCAAGGAGAGACCCAGTACTTC.

The chain employs TRBV27 and TRBJ2-7; weak D call: TRBD2 (6 bases). The CDR3 is 14 residues long. Germline V gene lookup returns CDR1 MNHEY and CDR2 SMNVEV (reference sequence). V was cut by 5 bases and J by 4 bases, with 15 bases left in between. Here the CDR3 DNA reads TGTGCCAGCAGTCCTCTGACGGGAGCGTACGAGCAGTACTTC. Translating gives CASSPLTGAYEQYF.

The chain joins TRBV11-3 to TRBJ1-1, with TRBD1 matching over 10 bases. Trimming at V came to 5 bases and at J to 4 bases, leaving 4 bases not matched to a gene. The CDR3 sequence is 14 residues long. Germline V lookup: CDR1 SGHNT, CDR2 YENEEA. CDR3 nucleotide sequence: TGTGCCAGCAGCCCGGGACAGGGGAGCACTGAAGCTTTCTTT. This sequence encodes CASSPGQGSTEAFF.

The chain has TRBV9 and TRBJ2-7, with D possibly being TRBD1 (6 bases). V lost 4 bases, J lost 5 bases, and 16 bases lay in between. This CDR3 region has 14 residues. The germline V gene has CDR1 SGDLS and CDR2 YYNGEE. CDR3 DNA: TGTGCCAGCAGCCCTCATGCAGGGGTCGACGAGCAGTACTTC. Protein sequence: CASSPHAGVDEQYF.

With respect to this clone: This same CDR3 is encoded by further DNA sequences in the sample. The chain combines TRBV6-4 with TRBJ2-2, with D possibly TRBD1 on 5 matching bases. Trimming cost V 2 bases and J 4 bases, with 5 bases left between them. The germline gives CDR1 MRHNA, CDR2 SNTAGT. This CDR3 is built from 13 residues. Here the CDR3 DNA reads TGTGCCAGCAGTGACAGGGGCACCGGGGAGCTGTTTTTT. Protein product: CASSDRGTGELFF.

This chain joins TRBV18 and TRBJ2-7; maybe TRBD2 (6 bases). The CDR3 length is 14 residues. The V gene's germline CDR1 is KGHSH and CDR2 LQKENI. Trimming shortened V by 3 bases and J by 4 bases, and 13 bases separated the two germline ends. The CDR3 DNA reads as TGTGCCAGCTCACCGGGCCGGGAGCGTTACGAGCAGTACTTC. Translated: CASSPGRERYEQYF.